The 30 T cell receptor beta chains presented below share a single source sample, sequenced in a study of chronic HIV infection and antiretroviral therapy. TCRdb analysed the 5' RACE reads with MiXCR anew, one entry per CDR3 protein. The sample includes over 40,000 distinct CDR3 sequences, about 18% of them seen just once. The sequenced material came from peripheral blood. The receptors stem from an adult who had HIV and had not received antiretroviral therapy, or was an uninfected healthy control (not recorded which).

V gene TRBV5-6 combines with J gene TRBJ2-6, with 9 bases aligning to TRBD1. CDR1 and CDR2 from the germline V gene are SGHDT and YYEEEE. V lost 2 bases and J lost 1; bases outside the gene matches: 7. CDR3 length: 18 residues. The CDR3 reads CASSLGQGRNSGANVLTF. For the CDR3, the DNA is TGTGCCAGCAGCTTAGGACAGGGGAGGAATTCTGGGGCCAACGTCCTGACTTTC.

This clonotype was seen only a few times. The chain joins TRBV7-9 to TRBJ2-3; 16 nucleotides align to TRBD2. V lost 5 bases, J lost 9 bases, and 5 bases stayed unmatched. The CDR3 consists of 15 residues. In germline, CDR1 is SEHNR, CDR2 FQNEAQ (reference sequence). CDR3: CASSPGTSGRATQYF. The CDR3, as DNA: TGTGCCAGCAGCCCGGGGACTAGCGGGAGGGCAACGCAGTATTTT.

The chain joins TRBV7-2 to TRBJ1-4; TRBD1 matches at 9 bases. V lost 2 bases, J lost 6 bases, and 4 bases stayed unmatched. The CDR3 totals 15 residues. The germline gives CDR1 SGHTA, CDR2 FQGNSA. CDR3 nucleotides: TGTGCCAGCAGCTTACGGGACAGGGTACATGAAAAACTGTTTTTT. Its translation: CASSLRDRVHEKLFF.

This clonotype showed up just a few times. The chain uses TRBV28 and TRBJ1-5, with D possibly TRBD1 on 5 matching bases. Germline V CDR1 and CDR2: MDHEN, SYDVKM. The CDR3 is 16 residues long. V was shortened by 1 base and J by 7 bases, with 17 bases between the two germline ends. The chain's CDR3 is CASSLSATGPGQPQHF. The CDR3 nucleotides read TGTGCCAGCAGTTTATCCGCCACAGGCCCAGGGCAGCCCCAGCATTTT.

This clonotype was observed a few times. The chain recombines TRBV5-4 with TRBJ2-2; a weak D match, TRBD2 (6 bases). This CDR3 region has 15 residues. Trimming stripped 3 bases from V and 3 bases from J, with 12 bases between. Germline lookup yields CDR1 SGHNT and CDR2 YYREEE (reference sequence). The CDR3 DNA sequence: TGTGCCAGCAGCTCGCAGCGGGCCTACACCGGGGAGCTGTTTTTT. It yields the protein CASSSQRAYTGELFF.

In this sample, this clonotype turned up a few times. V usage is TRBV6-5 and J usage is TRBJ2-3; 8 nucleotides match TRBD2. V was pared by 5 bases and J by 4 bases, with 11 bases of the junction left unmatched. This CDR3 region has 16 residues. Germline V gene data show CDR1 as MNHEY and CDR2 as SVGAGI. For the CDR3, the DNA is TGTGCCAGCAGTCGGGAGGGTAGGGGTCGGGCAGATACGCAGTATTTT. Its protein product is CASSREGRGRADTQYF.

This clonotype was recorded a few times. The chain links TRBV28 to TRBJ1-5; TRBD1 agrees at 8 bases. With V trimmed by 7 bases and J by 1 base, 12 bases remained unmatched. This CDR3 contains 17 residues. Germline V gene sequence: CDR1 MDHEN, CDR2 SYDVKM. This chain's CDR3 is CASNLDQGATSNQPQHF. Here the CDR3 DNA reads TGTGCCAGCAACTTAGACCAGGGGGCGACGAGCAATCAGCCCCAGCATTTT.

This clonotype was seen a handful of times. The CDR3 region is CASSVSLNTEAFF. The CDR3 nucleotides are TGTGCCAGCAGTGTTAGCCTGAACACTGAAGCTTTCTTT. The chain joins TRBV25-1 to TRBJ1-1; no reliable D call. CDR3 size: 13 residues. Trimming pared 4 bases from V and 0 bases from J, leaving 6 bases between. The germline gives CDR1 MGHDK, CDR2 SYGVNS.

This clonotype came up a few times. V gene TRBV28 combines with J gene TRBJ2-7; 7 positions agree with TRBD1. This CDR3 is 14 amino acids long. Looked up from germline, CDR1 is MDHEN and CDR2 is SYDVKM. With 6 bases clipped from V and 7 bases from J, the junction kept 12 bases outside the gene matches. CDR3 in DNA: TGTGCCAGCAGCTTAGAACCGGGACAGCTGGAGCAGTACTTC. It translates to CASSLEPGQLEQYF.

This chain links TRBV29-1 with TRBJ2-3, with 10 bases matching TRBD2. This CDR3 is 15 amino acids long. Germline V gives CDR1 SQVTM, CDR2 ANQGSEA. The ends lost 7 bases at V and 4 bases at J; junction bases unmatched: 11. The CDR3 spells CSAVTLAGEADTQYF. In DNA, the CDR3 is TGCAGCGCCGTAACCCTAGCGGGAGAGGCAGATACGCAGTATTTT.

This clonotype turned up a few times. The chain is built from TRBV27 and TRBJ2-7; 10 bases match TRBD2. J lost 1 base, V lost 6 bases, and 18 bases had no gene match. The CDR3 extends over 19 amino acids. Per germline, CDR1 MNHEY and CDR2 SMNVEV (reference sequence). This chain's CDR3 is CASRPASAGGTVRSYEQYF. Here the CDR3 DNA reads TGTGCCAGCAGGCCCGCCTCAGCGGGAGGGACAGTCCGTTCCTACGAGCAGTACTTC.

A few counts support this clonotype. This CDR3 is missing its conserved last phenylalanine or tryptophan, likely due to a read error. No DNA is shown, since the ends of the CDR3 on it are uncertain; the CDR3 is the one TCRdb lists. The chain recombines TRBV5-4 with TRBJ2-1; the table's D call of TRBD2 was not tested on the DNA. The CDR3 sequence runs 15 residues, both termini included. CDR1 is SGHNT, CDR2 YYREEE, per germline (reference sequence). CDR3 residues: CASSLAGTSGSIAFI.

This chain uses TRBV5-1 with TRBJ2-1, with 13 nucleotides matching TRBD2. Trimming at V came to 3 bases and at J to 6 bases, leaving 6 bases not matched to a gene. The CDR3 runs 16 residues. CDR1 is SGHRS and CDR2 is YFSETQ in the germline V gene. This CDR3 is CASSWTSGSLINEQFF. Here the CDR3 DNA reads TGCGCCAGCAGCTGGACTAGCGGGAGTTTGATCAATGAGCAGTTCTTC.

The chain combines TRBV5-1 with TRBJ1-1, with a possible D match to TRBD1 (6 bases). Between the trimmed V and J ends, which lost 5 bases and 3 bases, there was a span of 14 bases. The germline V gene encodes CDR1 SGHRS and CDR2 YFSETQ. The CDR3 has 14 amino acids. The CDR3 region has the DNA TGCGCCAGCAGTGAAGGGGGGCAAGACACTGAAGCTTTCTTT. Its protein product is CASSEGGQDTEAFF.

The J gene is TRBJ2-7, the V gene TRBV29-1, with TRBD1 identical over 10 bases. Trimming removed 7 bases from V and 6 bases from J; junction bases left unmatched: 6. This CDR3 is 12 amino acids long. Germline V gives CDR1 SQVTM, CDR2 ANQGSEA. The CDR3 sequence is CSALGTGVEQYF. CDR3 nucleotide sequence: TGCAGCGCCCTGGGGACAGGGGTCGAGCAGTACTTC.

The rearrangement joins TRBV28 to TRBJ1-1; TRBD1 matches 7 bases. The V segment lost 5 bases and the J segment 3 bases; nucleotides outside the gene matches: 9. The CDR3 spans 15 residues. Germline lookup yields CDR1 MDHEN and CDR2 SYDVKM. CDR3 amino acids: CASSPRGGAYTEAFF. CDR3 DNA: TGTGCCAGCAGTCCCCGAGGGGGCGCCTACACTGAAGCTTTCTTT.

The sample holds a few counts of this clonotype. CDR3 in amino acids: CASPPRSRVGTDTQYF. DNA for the CDR3: TGTGCCAGCCCCCCTCGGTCCCGGGTCGGCACAGATACGCAGTATTTT. The J gene is TRBJ2-3, the V gene TRBV28; D not resolved. This CDR3 is 16 amino acids long. V was shortened by 8 bases and J by 1 base, with 19 bases between the two germline ends. Germline CDR1 and CDR2: MDHEN and SYDVKM.

This clonotype showed up just a few times. The J gene is TRBJ1-2, the V gene TRBV12-3 or TRBV12-4; D uncertain. This CDR3 has 12 residues. Trimming took off 5 bases at V and 4 bases at J, with 8 bases between the two ends. The CDR3 DNA reads TGTGCCAGCAGTCCCGTTACCTATGGCTACACCTTC. Its translation: CASSPVTYGYTF.

In this sample, this clonotype turned up a few times. The rearrangement links TRBV20-1 to TRBJ2-5; D uncertain. The CDR3 loop spans 12 amino acids. Germline lookup yields CDR1 DFQATT and CDR2 SNEGSKA (reference sequence). V lost 3 bases to trimming and J lost 5 bases, with 10 bases between them. In nucleotides, the CDR3 is TGCAGTGCTAGCGGTTGGGTGGAGACCCAGTACTTC. It is translated as CSASGWVETQYF.

V gene TRBV11-2 combines with J gene TRBJ2-7; 8 bases are shared with TRBD1. CDR1 is SGHAT, CDR2 FQNNGV, per germline. The J segment lost 1 base and the V segment lost 5 bases, leaving 4 bases of the junction unmatched. The CDR3 consists of 14 residues. The CDR3 region is CASSARTGSYEQYF. As DNA, the CDR3 is TGTGCCAGCAGCGCCCGGACAGGGTCCTACGAGCAGTACTTC.

The V gene is TRBV9, the J gene TRBJ1-1; 9 bases are shared with TRBD1. The V gene end was trimmed by 3 bases and the J gene end by 1 base; junction bases not matched to a gene: 4. This CDR3 has 15 residues. The germline V gene has CDR1 SGDLS and CDR2 YYNGEE. CDR3 nucleotide sequence: TGTGCCAGCAGCGCTACAGGGGGCCCGAACACTGAAGCTTTCTTT. Its translation: CASSATGGPNTEAFF.

The CDR3 DNA reads as TGTGCCAGCAGGCCATCAGGAACCGGGGAGCTGTTTTTT. It encodes CASRPSGTGELFF. The V gene is TRBV28, the J gene TRBJ2-2; no firm D call. CDR1 MDHEN and CDR2 SYDVKM come from the germline V gene. This CDR3 contains 13 residues. Trimming removed 6 bases from V and 5 bases from J, with 10 bases in between.

This clonotype has more than one count but fewer than ten. The chain uses TRBV28 and TRBJ1-2, with 9 bases matching TRBD1. CDR3 length: 20 residues. The V segment lost 1 base and the J segment 3 bases; nucleotides outside the gene matches: 18. Germline V gene lookup returns CDR1 MDHEN and CDR2 SYDVKM. The DNA for the CDR3 is TGTGCCAGCAGTTTATCGATCCCGGGACAGGGTATACCAGGGGACTATGGCTACACCTTC. It codes for CASSLSIPGQGIPGDYGYTF.

The J gene is TRBJ2-1, the V gene TRBV2, with D maybe TRBD1 (6 bases). The CDR3 contains 15 residues. Germline V lookup: CDR1 SNHLY, CDR2 FYNNEI. V lost 6 bases to trimming and J lost 0 bases, with 12 bases between them. The DNA for the CDR3 is TGTGCCAGCAGACGGACAGTTGCCTCCTACAATGAGCAGTTCTTC. As protein: CASRRTVASYNEQFF.

The sample holds a few counts of this clonotype. This chain links TRBV10-2 with TRBJ2-2; 8 bases are a match to TRBD2. The CDR3 is 15 residues long. V was clipped by 2 bases and J by 3 bases; unmatched bases: 2. Looked up from germline, CDR1 is WSHSY and CDR2 is SAAADI. Written as DNA, the CDR3 is TGCGCCAGCAGTGAGACTAGCGGACACACCGGGGAGCTGTTTTTT. This encodes CASSETSGHTGELFF.

This clonotype was seen many times. The gene calls are TRBV6-4 and TRBJ2-1; TRBD1 agrees at 8 bases. This CDR3 spans 16 amino acids. The germline V gene has CDR1 MRHNA and CDR2 SNTAGT. Trimming removed 0 bases from V and 10 bases from J; junction bases left unmatched: 11. CDR3 DNA: TGTGCCAGCAGTGACTCCACCCTGGGACAGGCTAGGGAGCAGTTCTTC. Residues: CASSDSTLGQAREQFF.

This clonotype was observed a few times. V gene TRBV21-1 combines with J gene TRBJ2-1; the D segment call TRBD2 is taken from the table without a DNA check. TRBV21-1 is flagged as a pseudogene. This CDR3 is built from 17 residues. The CDR3, as DNA: TGTGCCAGCAGTCAGGTGGGTAGCGGAGGCTCCTACAATGAGCAGTTCTTC. The encoded protein is CASSQVGSGGSYNEQFF.

The J gene is TRBJ1-5, the V gene TRBV18; D gene ambiguous. Germline V lookup: CDR1 KGHSH, CDR2 LQKENI. CDR3 length: 15 amino acids. V was clipped by 3 bases and J by 0 bases, with 9 bases between them. The CDR3 loop reads CASSPSGPSNQPQHF. DNA for the CDR3: TGTGCCAGCTCACCCTCCGGGCCTAGCAATCAGCCCCAGCATTTT.

In its sample, this clonotype was seen once. This chain links TRBV29-1 with TRBJ2-1; 12 bases fit TRBD2. Germline values: CDR1 SQVTM, CDR2 ANQGSEA. This CDR3 spans 17 amino acids. Germline trimming cut 6 bases from V and 6 bases from J; bases unmatched to any gene: 15. The DNA for the CDR3 is TGCAGCGTCGCCGGACTAGCGGGGCACCCCAACTTCAATGAGCAGTTCTTC. Amino acid sequence: CSVAGLAGHPNFNEQFF.

This clonotype appeared a few times. The chain employs TRBV3-1 and TRBJ2-1, with TRBD2 identical over 9 bases. J gave up 5 bases and V 0 bases, and 5 bases lay outside the gene matches. The CDR3 sequence is 16 residues long. CDR1 is LGHDT, CDR2 YNNKEL, per germline (reference sequence). CDR3 coding DNA: TGTGCCAGCAGCCAAGATCTAACTAGCGGGCACAATGAGCAGTTCTTC. This gives the protein CASSQDLTSGHNEQFF.